Here is one TCR beta chain with its context. Its antigen is currently unknown. cDNA libraries for TCR alpha and TCR beta, carrying sample barcodes and UMIs, came from 5'RACE with constant-segment primers. TCRdb reprocessed the 5' RACE reads via MiXCR and lists one record per CDR3 protein. The top ten hold approximately 8.4% of the sample, which has about 560,000 distinct CDR3 sequences, 20% to 25% seen once. The data derive from a study of T-cell memory formation after mild COVID-19. Study in general: Largely donor-specific TCR clusters were found. Study results and caveats: Memory from before infection featured some responding clones, which suggests cross-reactive memory joined.

The CDR3 loop spans 14 amino acids. Germline CDR1 reads SGHVS; CDR2 reads FNYEAQ. The V segment lost 2 bases and the J segment 3 bases; nucleotides outside the gene matches: 3. This TCR came from an adult woman who had mild COVID-19 (a few samples of this study predate the infection). Cell type and time point are not known. This chain joins TRBV7-6 and TRBJ2-5, with 7 bases identical to TRBD2. Sequenced input: PBMCs or a T cell subset sorted from them (not recorded which). The CDR3 bases are TGTGCCAGCAGCTTATTCGGGGGGAAAGAGACCCAGTACTTC. Translation gives CASSLFGGKETQYF.